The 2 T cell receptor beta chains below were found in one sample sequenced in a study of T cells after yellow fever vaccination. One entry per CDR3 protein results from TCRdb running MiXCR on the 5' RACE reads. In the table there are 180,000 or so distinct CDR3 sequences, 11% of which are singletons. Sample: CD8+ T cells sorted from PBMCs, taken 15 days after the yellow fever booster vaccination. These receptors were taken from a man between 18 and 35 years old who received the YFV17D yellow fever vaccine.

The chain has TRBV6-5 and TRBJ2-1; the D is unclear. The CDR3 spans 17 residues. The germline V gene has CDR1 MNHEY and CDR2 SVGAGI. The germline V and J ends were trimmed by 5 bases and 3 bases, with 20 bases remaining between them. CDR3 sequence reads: CASSQDQSARDYNEQFF. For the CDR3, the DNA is TGTGCCAGCAGTCAGGACCAGTCGGCCCGTGACTACAATGAGCAGTTCTTC.

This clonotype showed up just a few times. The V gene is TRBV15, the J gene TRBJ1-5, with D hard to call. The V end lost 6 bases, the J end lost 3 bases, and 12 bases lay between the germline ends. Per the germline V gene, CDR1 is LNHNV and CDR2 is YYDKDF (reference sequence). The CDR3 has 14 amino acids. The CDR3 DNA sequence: TGTGCCACCAGGGGAGAAGGACTCAATCAGCCCCAGCATTTT. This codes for CATRGEGLNQPQHF.